The sequence of this TCR beta chain was determined in a study of shared clonotypes between healthy human individuals. The overall study: Donors had three CD4 naive, three CD4 memory, two CD8 naive and one CD8 memory plate apiece.

Overall study results and limits: The naive CD4 repertoires of several donors were compared, and around 5% of clonotypes were shared.

Note on this clone: The antigen is not known.

The germline V gene encodes CDR1 KGHSH and CDR2 LQKENI. This CDR3 is built from 16 residues. The germline V and J ends were trimmed by 2 bases and 1 base, with 14 bases remaining between them. TCRdb's copy holds only in-frame clones and misses some; the assay was immunoSEQ multiplex PCR. The sample holds some 500,000 clones, almost 97% seen once. The donor population consisted of healthy HIV-negative adults with no recent acute infections or vaccinations. Memory CD4+ cells were the fraction left after CD45RA+ naive selection. Material: naive CD4+ T cells sorted from blood. The subset denotes: CD45RA+ positively selected. The sequence derives from a woman between 25 and 40 years old in good health. V is TRBV18 and J is TRBJ1-2; a weak D match, TRBD1 (5 bases). The CDR3 nucleotides are TGTGCCAGCTCACCATTCGAGACAGAACTTAACTATGGCTACACCTTC. It translates to CASSPFETELNYGYTF.